These T cell receptor beta chains were read from a single sample in a study of blood T cell repertoires in COVID-19. The method was immunoSEQ multiplex PCR; TCRdb's version includes in-frame clones alone and lacks a portion of them. The data hold some 320,000 clones, with under 90% observed a single time. The source material was PBMCs or T cells enriched from blood (not recorded which). The receptors were gathered from a man aged 55 to 69 who had recovered from COVID-19. The CDR3 runs from the conserved cysteine through the conserved F or W. A D gene is named only where the DNA matches it firmly. Expanded clones get a size class; other rows say once, few or many, or leave the size out.

clone size: -; D gene: -; V gene: TRBV6-5; J gene: TRBJ1-4; CDR3 protein: CATGRNNEKLFF; CDR3 DNA: TGTGCCACGGGGAGAAATAATGAAAAACTGTTTTTT
clone size: -; D gene: TRBD1; V gene: TRBV2; J gene: TRBJ1-2; CDR3 protein: CASSEGTGAEGYTF; CDR3 DNA: TGTGCCAGCAGTGAAGGGACAGGCGCCGAGGGCTACACCTTC
clone size: -; D gene: TRBD1; V gene: TRBV28; J gene: TRBJ2-5; CDR3 protein: CASRGGTGSKTQYF; CDR3 DNA: TGTGCCAGCAGGGGGGGGACAGGGAGTAAGACCCAGTACTTC
clone size: -; D gene: TRBD2; V gene: TRBV7-2; J gene: TRBJ2-7; CDR3 protein: CASSLWTPTIGTSGYEQYF; CDR3 DNA: TGTGCCAGCAGCTTGTGGACCCCTACAATAGGGACTAGCGGCTACGAGCAGTACTTC
clone size: -; D gene: -; V gene: TRBV5-8; J gene: TRBJ1-5; CDR3 protein: CASSLGQRNQPQHF; CDR3 DNA: TGTGCCAGCAGCTTAGGACAGCGCAATCAGCCCCAGCATTTT
clone size: -; D gene: -; V gene: TRBV6-6; J gene: TRBJ2-7; CDR3 protein: CASTVTSGYEQYF; CDR3 DNA: TGTGCCAGCACAGTGACTAGTGGGTACGAGCAGTACTTC
clone size: -; D gene: -; V gene: TRBV24-1; J gene: TRBJ2-7; CDR3 protein: CATSDDSYEQYF; CDR3 DNA: TGTGCCACCAGTGACGACAGCTACGAGCAGTACTTC
clone size: once; D gene: TRBD2; V gene: TRBV9; J gene: TRBJ2-2; CDR3 protein: CASSVAGGRALGTGELFF; CDR3 DNA: TGTGCCAGCAGCGTAGCTGGCGGGAGGGCCCTAGGCACCGGGGAGCTGTTTTTT
clone size: -; D gene: -; V gene: TRBV3-1/TRBV3-2; J gene: TRBJ1-2; CDR3 protein: CASSQKDSNYGYTF; CDR3 DNA: TGTGCCAGCAGCCAAAAAGACAGCAACTATGGCTACACCTTC
clone size: -; D gene: TRBD1; V gene: TRBV28; J gene: TRBJ1-1; CDR3 protein: CASSLRDSLNTEAFF; CDR3 DNA: TGTGCCAGCAGTTTACGGGACAGCCTGAACACTGAAGCTTTCTTT
clone size: -; D gene: TRBD1; V gene: TRBV19; J gene: TRBJ1-5; CDR3 protein: CASSVRQGGQPQHF; CDR3 DNA: TGTGCCAGTAGTGTAAGACAGGGCGGTCAGCCCCAGCATTTT
clone size: -; D gene: -; V gene: TRBV28; J gene: TRBJ1-4; CDR3 protein: CASTLREGDNEKLFF; CDR3 DNA: TGTGCCAGCACCCTCCGGGAGGGAGATAATGAAAAACTGTTTTTT
clone size: few; D gene: -; V gene: TRBV28; J gene: TRBJ1-6; CDR3 protein: CASSLWAGKDSPLHF; CDR3 DNA: TGTGCCAGCAGTTTATGGGCAGGGAAGGATTCACCCCTCCACTTT
clone size: -; D gene: -; V gene: TRBV24-1; J gene: TRBJ2-1; CDR3 protein: CATSKNRGGGNEQFF; CDR3 DNA: TGTGCCACCAGCAAAAACAGGGGGGGTGGCAATGAGCAGTTCTTC
clone size: -; D gene: TRBD1; V gene: TRBV7-2; J gene: TRBJ2-7; CDR3 protein: CASSFQTGETYEQYF; CDR3 DNA: TGTGCCAGCAGCTTCCAGACAGGGGAAACCTACGAGCAGTACTTC
clone size: -; D gene: TRBD2; V gene: TRBV6-7; J gene: TRBJ2-7; CDR3 protein: CASRLLAGENEQYF; CDR3 DNA: TGTGCCAGCAGACTGCTAGCGGGAGAAAACGAGCAGTACTTC
clone size: -; D gene: TRBD2; V gene: TRBV7-2; J gene: TRBJ2-5; CDR3 protein: CASSLELAGGPMETQYF; CDR3 DNA: TGTGCCAGCAGCTTAGAGTTAGCGGGAGGGCCAATGGAGACCCAGTACTTC
clone size: -; D gene: TRBD1; V gene: TRBV2; J gene: TRBJ2-7; CDR3 protein: CASNRGTGGREQYF; CDR3 DNA: TGTGCCAGCAACCGAGGGACAGGGGGCCGCGAGCAGTACTTC
clone size: -; D gene: TRBD1; V gene: TRBV5-1; J gene: TRBJ1-5; CDR3 protein: CASSPGTENQPQHF; CDR3 DNA: TGCGCCAGCAGCCCCGGGACAGAAAATCAGCCCCAGCATTTT
clone size: few; D gene: TRBD2; V gene: TRBV5-1; J gene: TRBJ2-1; CDR3 protein: CASSSGTSGIYNEQFF; CDR3 DNA: TGCGCCAGCAGCTCTGGGACTAGCGGGATTTACAATGAGCAGTTCTTC
clone size: -; D gene: TRBD2; V gene: TRBV7-2; J gene: TRBJ2-3; CDR3 protein: CASSLVAGEDTQYF; CDR3 DNA: TGTGCCAGCAGCTTAGTAGCGGGAGAAGATACGCAGTATTTT
clone size: -; D gene: -; V gene: TRBV28; J gene: TRBJ1-3; CDR3 protein: CASNVPGSGNTIYF; CDR3 DNA: TGTGCCAGCAATGTTCCGGGCTCTGGAAACACCATATATTTT
clone size: -; D gene: TRBD2; V gene: TRBV19; J gene: TRBJ2-7; CDR3 protein: CASSISSGGPYEQYF; CDR3 DNA: TGTGCCAGTAGTATAAGCTCGGGAGGCCCCTACGAGCAGTACTTC
clone size: -; D gene: TRBD1; V gene: TRBV25-1; J gene: TRBJ1-4; CDR3 protein: CASSPGGINEKLFF; CDR3 DNA: TGTGCCAGCAGCCCAGGGGGTATTAATGAAAAACTGTTTTTT
clone size: -; D gene: -; V gene: TRBV6-2/TRBV6-3; J gene: TRBJ1-2; CDR3 protein: CASSRQGPRQPSYTF; CDR3 DNA: TGTGCCAGCAGTCGTCAGGGGCCCCGCCAACCTAGCTACACCTTC
clone size: -; D gene: TRBD1; V gene: TRBV19; J gene: TRBJ1-6; CDR3 protein: CASSRQGDSPLHF; CDR3 DNA: TGTGCCAGTAGTCGGCAGGGGGATTCACCCCTCCACTTT
clone size: few; D gene: -; V gene: TRBV6-1; J gene: TRBJ1-5; CDR3 protein: CASSELGTNQPQHF; CDR3 DNA: TGTGCCAGCAGTGAACTAGGTACCAATCAGCCCCAGCATTTT
clone size: -; D gene: -; V gene: TRBV7-9; J gene: TRBJ2-7; CDR3 protein: CASRPTGYEQYF; CDR3 DNA: TGTGCCAGCAGGCCCACAGGATACGAGCAGTACTTC
clone size: -; D gene: -; V gene: TRBV27; J gene: TRBJ2-1; CDR3 protein: CASRYGVGSYNEQFF; CDR3 DNA: TGTGCCAGCAGGTACGGGGTGGGGTCCTACAATGAGCAGTTCTTC
clone size: -; D gene: -; V gene: TRBV5-1; J gene: TRBJ2-7; CDR3 protein: CASTPGRIAYEQYF; CDR3 DNA: TGCGCCAGCACCCCAGGTCGTATTGCCTACGAGCAGTACTTC
clone size: -; D gene: TRBD2; V gene: TRBV28; J gene: TRBJ2-1; CDR3 protein: CASSLSLAGGSSYNEQFF; CDR3 DNA: TGTGCCAGCAGTTTAAGCCTAGCGGGAGGCAGCTCCTACAATGAGCAGTTCTTC
clone size: -; D gene: -; V gene: TRBV4-1; J gene: TRBJ2-3; CDR3 protein: CASSQETELDTQYF; CDR3 DNA: TGCGCCAGCAGCCAAGAGACAGAACTGGATACGCAGTATTTT
clone size: -; D gene: TRBD1; V gene: TRBV25-1; J gene: TRBJ1-1; CDR3 protein: CASSEYGTVNTEAFF; CDR3 DNA: TGTGCCAGCAGTGAATATGGGACAGTCAACACTGAAGCTTTCTTT
clone size: few; D gene: TRBD2; V gene: TRBV27; J gene: TRBJ2-7; CDR3 protein: CASSIGLATYEQYF; CDR3 DNA: TGTGCCAGCAGCATAGGACTAGCAACCTACGAGCAGTACTTC
clone size: -; D gene: -; V gene: TRBV7-2; J gene: TRBJ2-7; CDR3 protein: CASSLTGHYEQYF; CDR3 DNA: TGTGCCAGCAGCTTAACGGGACACTACGAGCAGTACTTC
clone size: -; D gene: TRBD1; V gene: TRBV3-1/TRBV3-2; J gene: TRBJ1-2; CDR3 protein: CASSDTGGGYGYTF; CDR3 DNA: TGTGCCAGCAGCGACACAGGGGGGGGCTATGGCTACACCTTC
clone size: once; D gene: -; V gene: TRBV3-1/TRBV3-2; J gene: TRBJ2-4; CDR3 protein: CASSPGGKNIQYF; CDR3 DNA: TGTGCCAGCAGCCCCGGGGGCAAAAACATTCAGTACTTC
clone size: -; D gene: TRBD1; V gene: TRBV7-2; J gene: TRBJ2-7; CDR3 protein: CASSLDPTGLREQYF; CDR3 DNA: TGTGCCAGCAGCTTAGACCCGACAGGGTTACGCGAGCAGTACTTC
clone size: -; D gene: TRBD2; V gene: TRBV2; J gene: TRBJ2-5; CDR3 protein: CAKEAGEGPETQYF; CDR3 DNA: TGTGCCAAGGAAGCGGGAGAGGGGCCAGAGACCCAGTACTTC
clone size: -; D gene: TRBD1; V gene: TRBV13; J gene: TRBJ1-3; CDR3 protein: CASSTGTATGNTIYF; CDR3 DNA: TGTGCCAGCAGTACCGGGACAGCAACTGGAAACACCATATATTTT
clone size: once; D gene: TRBD1; V gene: TRBV24-1; J gene: TRBJ2-2; CDR3 protein: CATSDPTGVPSNTGELFF; CDR3 DNA: TGTGCCACCAGTGATCCTACAGGGGTACCTTCGAACACCGGGGAGCTGTTTTTT
clone size: -; D gene: -; V gene: TRBV7-9; J gene: TRBJ1-1; CDR3 protein: CASSFNGGNAEAFF; CDR3 DNA: TGTGCCAGCAGCTTTAATGGAGGGAACGCTGAAGCTTTCTTT
clone size: -; D gene: -; V gene: TRBV30; J gene: TRBJ1-2; CDR3 protein: CAWSVRGGGYTF; CDR3 DNA: TGTGCCTGGAGTGTACGGGGGGGTGGCTACACCTTC
clone size: -; D gene: -; V gene: TRBV5-1; J gene: TRBJ1-2; CDR3 protein: CASSLGEGVIYGYTF; CDR3 DNA: TGCGCCAGCAGCTTGGGTGAAGGGGTAATCTATGGCTACACCTTC
clone size: -; D gene: TRBD2; V gene: TRBV28; J gene: TRBJ2-7; CDR3 protein: CASSLPAGVSHEQYF; CDR3 DNA: TGTGCCAGCAGTTTACCAGCGGGAGTTTCCCACGAGCAGTACTTC
clone size: -; D gene: TRBD2; V gene: TRBV5-1; J gene: TRBJ2-1; CDR3 protein: CASSLLAGYNEQFF; CDR3 DNA: TGCGCCAGCAGCTTGCTAGCGGGATACAATGAGCAGTTCTTC
clone size: -; D gene: -; V gene: TRBV9; J gene: TRBJ1-4; CDR3 protein: CASSPEPGDHEKLFF; CDR3 DNA: TGTGCCAGCAGCCCAGAGCCAGGGGATCATGAAAAACTGTTTTTT